The next 17 T cell receptor beta chains were all read from a single sample in a study of blood T cell repertoires in COVID-19. Clones were read by immunoSEQ multiplex PCR, and TCRdb kept only the in-frame ones, dropping some. This repertoire shows under 150,000 clones, 84% found once; its top ten account for 5% to 6%. Sequencing was carried out using PBMCs or T cells enriched from blood (not recorded which). The receptors here all came from a man aged 35-49 years with acute COVID-19.

V and J are TRBV30 and TRBJ2-2; D is possibly TRBD2 (5 bases). Germline V lookup: CDR1 GTSNPN, CDR2 SVGIG (reference sequence). V was clipped by 2 bases and J by 7 bases, with 17 bases between them. This CDR3 spans 15 amino acids. The CDR3 coding sequence is TGTGCCTGGAGTACGGACTTAAGAGGCTACGGGGAGCTGTTTTTT. Translated, it gives CAWSTDLRGYGELFF.

The chain uses TRBV19 and TRBJ1-5; the match to TRBD1 covers 11 bases. Looked up from germline, CDR1 is LNHDA and CDR2 is SQIVND (reference sequence). The CDR3 extends over 20 amino acids. J gave up 2 bases and V 0 bases, and 12 bases lay outside the gene matches. The CDR3 here is CASSIDFPGQGDVGNQPQHF. In DNA, the CDR3 is TGTGCCAGTAGTATAGATTTTCCGGGACAGGGGGATGTGGGCAATCAGCCCCAGCATTTT.

CDR3 nucleotides: TGTGCCAGCTCACTCGGGACAGGGGGCGCCGGCACAGATACGCAGTATTTT. Translation: CASSLGTGGAGTDTQYF. The rearrangement links TRBV18 to TRBJ2-3, with TRBD1 matching over 12 bases. The CDR3 extends over 17 amino acids. The germline gives CDR1 KGHSH, CDR2 LQKENI. Trimming cost V 4 bases and J 1 base; bases outside gene matches: 6.

The rearrangement uses TRBV2 and TRBJ1-3; a possible D gene is TRBD1 (6 bases). Trimming cost V 8 bases and J 0 bases, with 17 bases left between them. The CDR3 consists of 16 residues. Germline V gene sequence: CDR1 SNHLY, CDR2 FYNNEI. CDR3: CASEGGSWGSGNTIYF. Written as DNA, the CDR3 is TGTGCCAGCGAGGGGGGGAGTTGGGGCTCTGGAAACACCATATATTTT. Filled out from reference TRBV2 and TRBJ1-3, the complete variable domain reads EPEVTQTPSHQVTQMGQEVILRCVPISNHLYFYWYRQILGQKVEFLVSFYNNEISEKSEIFDDQFSVERPDGSNFTLKIRSTKLEDSAMYFCASEGGSWGSGNTIYFGEGSWLTVV.

The rearrangement uses TRBV7-2 and TRBJ2-2, with 9 bases identical to TRBD1. The germline CDR1 and CDR2 sequences are SGHTA and FQGNSA. V shed 2 bases, J shed 6 bases, and the junction held 4 bases outside the gene matches. CDR3 size: 15 residues. The CDR3 loop reads CASSLITGGPGELFF. The CDR3 DNA sequence: TGTGCCAGCAGCTTAATCACAGGGGGCCCCGGGGAGCTGTTTTTT. The full variable domain, in which reference TRBV7-2 and TRBJ2-2 provide the parts outside the CDR3, is GAGVSQSPSNKVTEKGKDVELRCDPISGHTALYWYRQSLGQGLEFLIYFQGNSAPDKSGLPSDRFSAERTGGSVSTLTIQRTQQEDSAVYLCASSLITGGPGELFFGEGSRLTVL.

The chain combines TRBV3-1 (or the pseudogene TRBV3-2) with TRBJ2-7; a possible D gene is TRBD2 (6 bases). CDR1 is LGHDT, CDR2 YNNKEL, per germline (reference sequence). The CDR3 length is 17 residues. Trimming removed 0 bases from V and 7 bases from J, with 22 bases in between. CDR3 bases: TGTGCCAGCAGCCAAGATCAACTAGCAGGCCTCTCCGGGGAGCAGTACTTC. Translated, it gives CASSQDQLAGLSGEQYF.

The V gene is TRBV19, the J gene TRBJ2-1; TRBD1 might be the D (6 bases). The CDR3 is 15 residues long. Trimming removed 4 bases from V and 0 bases from J, with 10 bases in between. From germline, CDR1 is LNHDA and CDR2 SQIVND (reference sequence). The CDR3 region has the DNA TGTGCCAGTAGTACAGGGGTAAGCTCCTACAATGAGCAGTTCTTC. This gives the protein CASSTGVSSYNEQFF.

The CDR3, as DNA: TGTGCCAGCAGCGGCGGGGTAGCGGGTTCATACGAGCAGTACTTC. It translates to CASSGGVAGSYEQYF. V usage is TRBV11-2 and J usage is TRBJ2-7, with 7 bases aligning to TRBD2. Germline assignment: CDR1 SGHAT and CDR2 FQNNGV. The V gene end was trimmed by 5 bases and the J gene end by 4 bases; junction bases not matched to a gene: 11. The CDR3 totals 15 residues.

The chain uses TRBV19 and TRBJ1-6; tentative D call: TRBD1 (6 bases). V was clipped by 4 bases and J by 6 bases, with 16 bases between them. This CDR3 contains 16 residues. Germline-derived CDR1 and CDR2 are LNHDA and SQIVND (reference sequence). The CDR3 loop reads CASSSGRGQFNSPLHF. The CDR3 DNA follows: TGTGCCAGTAGTAGCGGCAGGGGTCAATTTAATTCACCCCTCCACTTT.

V gene TRBV7-9 combines with J gene TRBJ2-5; the match to TRBD1 covers 7 bases. Trimming took 5 bases from V and 5 from J; bases not matched to a gene: 8. The germline V gene encodes CDR1 SEHNR and CDR2 FQNEAQ (reference sequence). The CDR3 spans 14 residues. CDR3 sequence reads: CASSLITGVETQYF. The CDR3, as DNA: TGTGCCAGCAGCCTGATAACAGGGGTGGAGACCCAGTACTTC.

The chain uses TRBV11-3 and TRBJ1-1; 7 bases match TRBD1. This CDR3 spans 17 amino acids. The germline V gene has CDR1 SGHNT and CDR2 YENEEA. J lost 4 bases, V lost 5 bases, and 16 bases had no gene match. CDR3 bases: TGTGCCAGCAGCCCCGGGGGGGCAGGGGGGTCGGGCACTGAAGCTTTCTTT. As protein: CASSPGGAGGSGTEAFF.

The chain employs TRBV5-4 and TRBJ2-3; the D gene is possibly TRBD1 (5 bases). The CDR3 runs to 14 residues. Per germline, CDR1 SGHNT and CDR2 YYREEE (reference sequence). With 4 bases removed from V and 1 base from J, the gap between germline ends came to 10 bases. Here the CDR3 DNA reads TGTGCCAGCAGCATTCAGACAGGCACAGATACGCAGTATTTT. This encodes CASSIQTGTDTQYF.

V usage is TRBV10-2 and J usage is TRBJ2-7; possible D gene TRBD1, 6 bases. The CDR3 spans 13 residues. The V end was cut by 6 bases, the J end by 5 bases, with 14 bases between. The V gene's germline CDR1 is WSHSY and CDR2 SAAADI. In DNA form, the CDR3 reads TGCGCCAGCAGAGCCGCAGGGGTCCACGAGCAGTACTTC. It is translated as CASRAAGVHEQYF.

This clone appeared once. This CDR3 is CASSGYSDNTEAFF. Here the CDR3 DNA reads TGTGCCAGCAGTGGGTACAGTGATAACACTGAAGCTTTCTTT. The genes are TRBV2 and TRBJ1-1, with D unclear. Looked up from germline, CDR1 is SNHLY and CDR2 is FYNNEI. V lost 4 bases and J 2 bases, leaving 11 bases between the germline ends. The CDR3 runs 14 residues.

The chain combines TRBV29-1 with TRBJ2-1, with D maybe TRBD2 (6 bases). Germline loops: CDR1 SQVTM, CDR2 ANQGSEA. The germline V and J ends were trimmed by 6 bases and 9 bases, with 30 bases remaining between them. This CDR3 is built from 17 residues. The CDR3 sequence: CSVMQFGGNDPMGEQFF. In DNA, the CDR3 is TGCAGCGTCATGCAGTTTGGGGGGAATGATCCTATGGGTGAGCAGTTCTTC.

V gene TRBV7-2 combines with J gene TRBJ2-7; 8 bases line up with TRBD2. J was trimmed by 3 bases and V by 6 bases; bases with no gene match: 10. In germline, CDR1 is SGHTA, CDR2 FQGNSA. The CDR3 has 15 residues. The DNA of the CDR3 is TGTGCCAGCAGTTACTTAGCGGGATCTATCTACGAGCAGTACTTC. This codes for CASSYLAGSIYEQYF.

The chain couples TRBV6-5 to TRBJ2-3, with 12 bases matching TRBD2. After removal of 8 bases from V and 7 bases from J, the junction contained 7 bases not matched to a gene. This CDR3 is built from 14 residues. CDR1 and CDR2 from the germline V gene are MNHEY and SVGAGI. The CDR3 sequence: CASCTSGGSYTQYF. Here the CDR3 DNA reads TGTGCCAGCTGTACTAGCGGGGGGTCATATACGCAGTATTTT.